These T cell receptor beta chains were read from a single sample in a study of T cell repertoires in cytomegalovirus infection. Which antigens these TCRs recognize remains unknown. In TCRdb, the reads were re-called with MiXCR into one record per CDR3 protein. This sample has 300,000 to 400,000 distinct CDR3 sequences; almost 30% occur once, and the top ten carry 20%. Sequences were derived from cultured PBMCs, sampled from culture after CMV antigen stimulation. The receptors were sampled from a human donor in good health (CMV status not recorded). Some clones in this sample may be carry-over from other donors' samples. CDR3s include the opening cysteine and the closing phenylalanine or tryptophan. D genes are given only for firm matches. Some rows mark clone size as missing; the rest say once, few, many or name a class of expanded clone.

size: many
D: TRBD1
J: TRBJ1-5
V: TRBV19
CDR3: CASQTSGTGGGQPQHF
DNA: TGTGCCAGTCAGACTTCCGGGACAGGGGGCGGACAGCCCCAGCATTTT

size: -
D: -
J: TRBJ1-4
V: TRBV6-1
CDR3: CASRELSRGNEKLFF
DNA: TGTGCCAGCAGGGAACTATCAAGGGGTAATGAAAAACTGTTTTTT

size: many
D: -
J: TRBJ1-1
V: TRBV6-1
CDR3: CASSRKPTGNTEAFF
DNA: TGTGCCAGCAGCCGCAAACCGACAGGGAACACTGAAGCTTTCTTT

size: -
D: TRBD1
J: TRBJ1-2
V: TRBV6-5
CDR3: CASSYSPDRGLYGYTF
DNA: TGTGCCAGCAGTTACTCGCCGGACAGGGGGCTCTATGGCTACACCTTC

size: few
D: -
J: TRBJ1-6
V: TRBV7-6
CDR3: CASSSDGYNSPLHF
DNA: TGTGCCAGCAGCTCGGACGGTTATAATTCACCCCTCCACTTT

size: -
D: -
J: TRBJ2-1
V: TRBV28
CDR3: CASSFPRRGGNKVEQFF
DNA: TGTGCCAGCAGTTTCCCCCGGAGAGGTGGTAACAAGGTTGAGCAGTTCTTC

size: -
D: -
J: TRBJ2-5
V: TRBV2
CDR3: CASRKGGETQYF
DNA: TGTGCCAGCAGGAAGGGGGGAGAGACCCAGTACTTC

size: few
D: -
J: TRBJ2-7
V: TRBV20-1
CDR3: CSAQGRPSSYEQYF
DNA: TGCAGTGCTCAGGGACGTCCGAGCTCCTACGAGCAGTACTTC

size: many
D: -
J: TRBJ1-5
V: TRBV18
CDR3: CASSPPSRQGPQHF
DNA: TGTGCCAGCTCACCACCTTCGAGACAAGGACCCCAGCATTTT

size: -
D: -
J: TRBJ1-2
V: TRBV7-9
CDR3: CASSDGPGYGYTF
DNA: TGTGCCAGCAGCGACGGTCCGGGGTATGGCTACACCTTC

size: -
D: -
J: TRBJ1-6
V: TRBV3-1
CDR3: CASSQYRAVSYNSPLHF
DNA: TGTGCCAGCAGCCAATACAGGGCTGTCTCCTATAATTCACCCCTCCACTTT

size: -
D: -
J: TRBJ2-5
V: TRBV20-1
CDR3: CSAPRQSAPQTQYF
DNA: TGCAGTGCTCCAAGACAGTCGGCCCCCCAGACCCAGTACTTC

size: -
D: -
J: TRBJ2-2
V: TRBV6-5
CDR3: CASSSTRGVAGELFF
DNA: TGTGCCAGCAGTTCCACCAGGGGGGTCGCCGGGGAGCTGTTTTTT

size: -
D: TRBD1
J: TRBJ2-3
V: TRBV6-4
CDR3: CASSAQTGGDTQYF
DNA: TGTGCCAGCAGTGCCCAGACAGGGGGAGATACGCAGTATTTT

size: few
D: TRBD1
J: TRBJ1-6
V: TRBV20-1
CDR3: CSASSDRSSPLHF
DNA: TGCAGTGCTAGTTCGGACAGGTCTTCACCCCTCCACTTT

size: -
D: TRBD2
J: TRBJ2-2
V: TRBV12-3/TRBV12-4
CDR3: CASRLAGGVAGELFF
DNA: TGTGCCAGCAGGTTAGCGGGGGGAGTCGCCGGGGAGCTGTTTTTT

size: -
D: TRBD2
J: TRBJ2-3
V: TRBV27
CDR3: CASSLYGRAYIDTQYF
DNA: TGTGCCAGCAGTTTATACGGGAGGGCCTACATAGATACGCAGTATTTT

size: -
D: TRBD2
J: TRBJ2-5
V: TRBV10-3
CDR3: CAGSPGLAVQETQYF
DNA: TGTGCCGGCTCCCCGGGACTAGCGGTTCAAGAGACCCAGTACTTC

size: -
D: -
J: TRBJ1-1
V: TRBV28
CDR3: CASSLPPGPLPNLNTEAFF
DNA: TGTGCCAGCAGTTTGCCACCGGGACCGCTACCTAACCTGAACACTGAAGCTTTCTTT

size: -
D: TRBD1
J: TRBJ2-7
V: TRBV7-6
CDR3: CASSSPGGRGDEQYF
DNA: TGTGCCAGCAGCTCCCCAGGGGGCAGGGGCGACGAGCAGTACTTC

size: few
D: -
J: TRBJ2-3
V: TRBV7-9
CDR3: CASTPVGGDTQYF
DNA: TGTGCCAGCACCCCCGTTGGGGGCGATACGCAGTATTTT

size: -
D: TRBD1
J: TRBJ2-7
V: TRBV25-1
CDR3: CASRQGAADEQYF
DNA: TGTGCCAGCAGACAGGGGGCTGCCGACGAGCAGTACTTC

size: few
D: TRBD1
J: TRBJ1-2
V: TRBV10-2
CDR3: CASSDQGASYGYTF
DNA: TGCGCCAGCAGTGACCAGGGGGCAAGCTATGGCTACACCTTC

size: -
D: -
J: TRBJ2-5
V: TRBV6-6
CDR3: CASRQAAGGGGQGETQYF
DNA: TGTGCCAGCAGGCAAGCAGCTGGCGGGGGCGGGCAGGGAGAGACCCAGTACTTC

size: -
D: -
J: TRBJ1-1
V: TRBV3-1
CDR3: CASSQFHQARTEAFF
DNA: TGTGCCAGCAGCCAATTCCACCAAGCAAGGACTGAAGCTTTCTTT

size: few
D: -
J: TRBJ2-7
V: TRBV12-3/TRBV12-4
CDR3: CASSGGINYEQYF
DNA: TGTGCCAGCAGTGGAGGGATAAACTACGAGCAGTACTTC

size: -
D: -
J: TRBJ1-6
V: TRBV6-2/TRBV6-3
CDR3: CASSYQGGFDSPLHF
DNA: TGTGCCAGCAGTTATCAGGGAGGCTTTGATTCACCCCTCCACTTT